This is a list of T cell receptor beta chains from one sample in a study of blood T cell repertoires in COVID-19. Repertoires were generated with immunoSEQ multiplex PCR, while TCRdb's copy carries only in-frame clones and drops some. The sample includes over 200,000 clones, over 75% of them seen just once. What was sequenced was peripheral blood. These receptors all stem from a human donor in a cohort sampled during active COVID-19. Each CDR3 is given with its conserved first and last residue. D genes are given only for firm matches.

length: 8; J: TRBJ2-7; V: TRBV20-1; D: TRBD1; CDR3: CRDDRGRF
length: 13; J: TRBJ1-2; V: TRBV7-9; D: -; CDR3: CASSYRLDYGYTF
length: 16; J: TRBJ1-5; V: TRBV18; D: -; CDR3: CASSIQGPGSNQPQHF
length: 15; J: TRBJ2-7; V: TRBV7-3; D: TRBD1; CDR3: CASSAGTGRTYEQYF
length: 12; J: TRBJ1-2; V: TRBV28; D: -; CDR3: CASQQGSVGYTF
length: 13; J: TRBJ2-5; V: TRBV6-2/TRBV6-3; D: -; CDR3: CASSRTVQETQYF
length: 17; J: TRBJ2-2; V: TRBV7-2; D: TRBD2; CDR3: CASSSRTSALITGELFF
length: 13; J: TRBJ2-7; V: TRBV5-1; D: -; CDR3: CASSFPKGDEQYF
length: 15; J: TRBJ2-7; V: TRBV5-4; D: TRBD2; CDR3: CASKTIGLADSEQYF
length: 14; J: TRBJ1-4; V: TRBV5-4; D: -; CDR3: CASTPGGRNEKLFF
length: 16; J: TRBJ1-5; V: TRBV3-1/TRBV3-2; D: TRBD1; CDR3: CASRIYRGELPMSQHF
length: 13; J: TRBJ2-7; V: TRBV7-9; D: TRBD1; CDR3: CASSFVQGGEQYF
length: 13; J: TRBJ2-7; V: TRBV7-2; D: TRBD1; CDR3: CASSQGTGREQYF
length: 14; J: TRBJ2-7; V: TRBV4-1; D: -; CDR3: CASSQDWLAYEQYF
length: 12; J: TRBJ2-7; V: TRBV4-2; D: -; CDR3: CASSQGSGEQYF
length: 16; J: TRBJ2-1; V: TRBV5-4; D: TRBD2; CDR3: CASSLAGGITYNEQFF
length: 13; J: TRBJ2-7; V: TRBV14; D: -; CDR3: CASAFRVWNEQYF
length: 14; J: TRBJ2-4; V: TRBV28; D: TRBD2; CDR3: CASSLQGLKNIQYF
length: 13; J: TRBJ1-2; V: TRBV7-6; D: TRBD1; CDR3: CASSLRAGGSYTF
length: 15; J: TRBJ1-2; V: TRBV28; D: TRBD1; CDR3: CASSFTLTGDYGYTF
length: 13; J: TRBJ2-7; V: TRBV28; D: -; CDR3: CASRSGGVYEQYF
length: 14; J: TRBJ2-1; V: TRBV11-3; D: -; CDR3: CASSLDADLDEQFF
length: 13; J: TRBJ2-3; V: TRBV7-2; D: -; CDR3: CASGRQGTDTQYF
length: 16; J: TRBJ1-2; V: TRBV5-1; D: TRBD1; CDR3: CASSKSTGGAGYGYTF
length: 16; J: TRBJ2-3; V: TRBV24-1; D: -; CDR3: CATSDSGSPSTDTQYF
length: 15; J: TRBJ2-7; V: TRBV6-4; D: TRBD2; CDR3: CASSVGSGRLNEQYF
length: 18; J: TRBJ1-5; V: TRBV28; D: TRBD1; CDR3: CASSSPSAGQGAGQPQHF
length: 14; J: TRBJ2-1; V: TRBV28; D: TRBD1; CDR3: CASSFETGPNEQFF
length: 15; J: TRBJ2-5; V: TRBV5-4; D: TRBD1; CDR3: CASSPSTGGAETQYF
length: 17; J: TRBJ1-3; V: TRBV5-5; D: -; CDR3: CASSQVLGTISGNTIYF
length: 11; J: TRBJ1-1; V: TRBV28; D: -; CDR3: CASSLSTEAFF
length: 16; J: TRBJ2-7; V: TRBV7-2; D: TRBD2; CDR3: CASSPSLLATPYEQYF
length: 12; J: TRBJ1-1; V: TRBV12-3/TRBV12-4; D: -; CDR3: CASSRVNTEAFF
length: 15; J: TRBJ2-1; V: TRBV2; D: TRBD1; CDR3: CASSEGQGSYNEQFF
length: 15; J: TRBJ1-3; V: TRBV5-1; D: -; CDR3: CASSFLRDSGNTIYF
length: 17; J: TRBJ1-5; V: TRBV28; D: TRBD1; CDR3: CASRTPGTGVSNQPQHF
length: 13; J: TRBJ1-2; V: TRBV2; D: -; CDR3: CASLEQGGYGYTF
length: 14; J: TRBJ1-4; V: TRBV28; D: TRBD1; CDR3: CASSTGQTNEKLFF
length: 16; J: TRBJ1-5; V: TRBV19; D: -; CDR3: CASSSRNRDSNQPQHF
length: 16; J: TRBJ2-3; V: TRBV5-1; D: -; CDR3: CASSPVQGIGTDTQYF
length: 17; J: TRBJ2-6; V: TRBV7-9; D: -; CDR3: CASSSLPGFSGANVLTF
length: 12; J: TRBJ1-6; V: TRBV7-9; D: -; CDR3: CASSFPNSPLHF
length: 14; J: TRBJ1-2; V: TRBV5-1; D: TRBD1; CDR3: CASSRDRGTDGYTF
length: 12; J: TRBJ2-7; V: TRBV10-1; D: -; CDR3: CASGVYLLEQYF
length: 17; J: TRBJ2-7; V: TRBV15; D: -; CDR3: CATSRAVPGGPFYEQYF
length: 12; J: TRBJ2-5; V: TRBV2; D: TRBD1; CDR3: CASTKTGQTQYF
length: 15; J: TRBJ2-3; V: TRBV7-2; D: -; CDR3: CASSQDRSGTDTQYF
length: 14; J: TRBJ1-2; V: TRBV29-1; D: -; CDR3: CSVDIQGNNYGYTF
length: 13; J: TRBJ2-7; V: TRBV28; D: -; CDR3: CASSRGGPYEQYF
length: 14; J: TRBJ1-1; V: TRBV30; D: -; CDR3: CAWSVSSGSTEAFF
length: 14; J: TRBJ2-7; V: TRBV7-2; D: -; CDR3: CASQSRGVSYEQYF
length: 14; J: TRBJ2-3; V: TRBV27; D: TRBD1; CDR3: CASRIQGATDTQYF
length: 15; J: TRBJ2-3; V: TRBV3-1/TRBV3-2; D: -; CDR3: CASSQDRLASDTQYF
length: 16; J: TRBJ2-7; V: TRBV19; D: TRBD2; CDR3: CASSLRTSGRLREQYF
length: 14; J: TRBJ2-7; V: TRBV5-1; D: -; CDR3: CASSFQGPSYEQYF
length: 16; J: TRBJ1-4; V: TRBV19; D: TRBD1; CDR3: CASSSYRGPTNEKLFF
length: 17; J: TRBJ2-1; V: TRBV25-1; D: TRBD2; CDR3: CASSETLTSGSNNEQFF
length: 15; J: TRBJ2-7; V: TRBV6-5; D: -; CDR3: CASSYSPKASYEQYF
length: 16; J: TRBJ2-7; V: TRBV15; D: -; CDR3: CATSRGASASPYEQYF